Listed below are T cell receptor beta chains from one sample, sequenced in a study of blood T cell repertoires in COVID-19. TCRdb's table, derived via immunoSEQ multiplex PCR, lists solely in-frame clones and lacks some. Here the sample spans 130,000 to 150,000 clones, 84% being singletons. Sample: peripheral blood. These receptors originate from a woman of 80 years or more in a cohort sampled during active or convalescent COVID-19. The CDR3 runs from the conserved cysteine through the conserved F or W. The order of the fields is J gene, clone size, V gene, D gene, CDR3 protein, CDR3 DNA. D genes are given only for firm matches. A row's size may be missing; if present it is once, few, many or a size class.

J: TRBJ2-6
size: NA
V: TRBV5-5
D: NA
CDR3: CASSLTGSGANVLTF
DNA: TGTGCCAGCAGCTTAACAGGGTCTGGGGCCAACGTCCTGACTTTC

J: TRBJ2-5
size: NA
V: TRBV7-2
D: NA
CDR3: CASSRSSAETQYF
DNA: TGTGCCAGCAGCAGATCTAGCGCCGAGACCCAGTACTTC

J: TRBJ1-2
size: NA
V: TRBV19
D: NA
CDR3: CASTRGSADSNYGYTF
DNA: TGTGCCAGTACACGGGGGTCGGCAGATTCTAACTATGGCTACACCTTC

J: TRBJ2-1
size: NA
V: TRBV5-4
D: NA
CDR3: CASSRTPGLEDSFF
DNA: TGTGCCAGCAGCCGGACTCCGGGACTCGAAGATTCGTTCTTC

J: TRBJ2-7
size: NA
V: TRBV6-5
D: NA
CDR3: CASRVSPQEQYF
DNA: TGTGCCAGCCGAGTGTCCCCACAGGAGCAGTACTTC

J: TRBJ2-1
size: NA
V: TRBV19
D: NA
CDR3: CASSIWGRADNEQFF
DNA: TGTGCCAGTAGTATATGGGGCAGAGCAGACAATGAGCAGTTCTTC

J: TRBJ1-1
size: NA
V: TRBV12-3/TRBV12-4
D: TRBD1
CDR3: CASSVQGRAEAFF
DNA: TGTGCCAGCAGTGTACAGGGGAGAGCTGAAGCTTTCTTT

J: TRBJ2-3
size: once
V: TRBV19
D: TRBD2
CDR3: CASGTSSSTDTQYF
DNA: TGTGCCTCCGGGACTAGCAGCAGCACAGATACGCAGTATTTT

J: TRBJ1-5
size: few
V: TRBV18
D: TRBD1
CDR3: CASSRDSHSNQPQHF
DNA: TGTGCCAGCTCTCGGGACAGTCATAGCAATCAGCCCCAGCATTTT

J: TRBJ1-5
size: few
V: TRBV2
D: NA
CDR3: CASSDRGLSNQPQHF
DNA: TGTGCCAGCAGTGACAGGGGCCTCAGCAATCAGCCCCAGCATTTT

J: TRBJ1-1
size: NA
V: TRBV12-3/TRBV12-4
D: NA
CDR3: CASSPPHTTEAFF
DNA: TGTGCCAGCAGTCCCCCGCACACAACTGAAGCTTTCTTT

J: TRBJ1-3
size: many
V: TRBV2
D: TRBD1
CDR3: CASAQGGGNTIYF
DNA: TGTGCCAGCGCACAGGGGGGCGGAAACACCATATATTTT

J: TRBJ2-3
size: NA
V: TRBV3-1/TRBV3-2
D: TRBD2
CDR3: CASSRVGGGTDTQYF
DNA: TGTGCCAGCAGCCGGGTCGGGGGGGGCACAGATACGCAGTATTTT

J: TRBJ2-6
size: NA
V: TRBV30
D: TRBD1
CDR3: CAAQGASGANVLTF
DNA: TGTGCCGCACAGGGGGCCTCTGGGGCCAACGTCCTGACTTTC

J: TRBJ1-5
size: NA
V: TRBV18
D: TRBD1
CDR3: CASSPGGQGNQPQHF
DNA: TGTGCCAGCTCACCTGGAGGACAGGGGAATCAGCCCCAGCATTTT

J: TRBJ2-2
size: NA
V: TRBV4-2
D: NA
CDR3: CASSQQGLTGELFF
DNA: TGTGCCAGCAGCCAGCAGGGACTCACCGGGGAGCTGTTTTTT

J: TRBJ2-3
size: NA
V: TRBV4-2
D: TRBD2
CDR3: CASSQDAVASGVTDTQYF
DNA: TGTGCCAGCAGCCAAGACGCGGTGGCTAGCGGGGTCACAGATACGCAGTATTTT

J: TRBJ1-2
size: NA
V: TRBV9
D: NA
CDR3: CASSVAQGANYGYTF
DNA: TGTGCCAGCAGCGTAGCTCAGGGTGCCAACTATGGCTACACCTTC

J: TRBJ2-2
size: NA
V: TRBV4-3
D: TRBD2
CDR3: CASSQDGSGGTGELFF
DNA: TGCGCCAGCAGCCAAGATGGATCGGGGGGCACCGGGGAGCTGTTTTTT

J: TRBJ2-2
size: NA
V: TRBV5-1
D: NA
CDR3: CASRERGGPNTGELFF
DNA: TGCGCCAGCAGGGAAAGGGGGGGTCCGAACACCGGGGAGCTGTTTTTT

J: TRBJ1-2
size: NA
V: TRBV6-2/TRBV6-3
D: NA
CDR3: CASSQSSGRGYTF
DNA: TGTGCCAGCAGTCAATCTTCGGGTCGTGGCTACACCTTC

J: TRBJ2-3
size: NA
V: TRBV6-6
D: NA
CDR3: CASRDTGHTDTQYF
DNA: TGTGCCAGCAGAGACACAGGGCACACAGATACGCAGTATTTT

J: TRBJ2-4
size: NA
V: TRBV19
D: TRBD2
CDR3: CASSRKASGGTNLAKNIQYF
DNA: TGTGCCAGTTCGCGGAAAGCTAGCGGGGGGACAAACCTAGCCAAAAACATTCAGTACTTC

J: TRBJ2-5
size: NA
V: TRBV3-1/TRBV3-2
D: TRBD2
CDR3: CASSQRRRVAGETQYF
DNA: TGTGCCAGCAGCCAAAGGAGGCGGGTAGCGGGGGAGACCCAGTACTTC

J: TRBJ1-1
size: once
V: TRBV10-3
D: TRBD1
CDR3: CAISRQGGGTEAFF
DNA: TGTGCCATCAGTAGACAGGGGGGAGGCACTGAAGCTTTCTTT

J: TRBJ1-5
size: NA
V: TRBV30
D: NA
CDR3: CAWSVGGERQPQHF
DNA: TGTGCCTGGAGTGTTGGGGGCGAACGGCAGCCCCAGCATTTT

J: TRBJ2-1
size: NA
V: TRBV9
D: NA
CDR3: CASSVEGGSYNEQFF
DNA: TGTGCCAGCAGCGTAGAGGGGGGGTCCTACAATGAGCAGTTCTTC

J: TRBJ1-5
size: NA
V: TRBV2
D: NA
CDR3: CASSEGGQGGQPQHF
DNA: TGTGCCAGCAGTGAAGGGGGGCAGGGAGGGCAGCCCCAGCATTTT

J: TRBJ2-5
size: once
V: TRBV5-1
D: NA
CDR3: CASSLVLTRLQETQYF
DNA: TGCGCCAGCAGCTTGGTTTTGACTCGGCTCCAAGAGACCCAGTACTTC

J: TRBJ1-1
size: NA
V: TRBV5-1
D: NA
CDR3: CASSLGLLNTEAFF
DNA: TGCGCCAGCAGCTTGGGACTGCTGAACACTGAAGCTTTCTTT

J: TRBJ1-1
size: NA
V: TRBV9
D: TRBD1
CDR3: CASSSRQGMTEAFF
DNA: TGTGCCAGCAGCTCCCGACAGGGTATGACTGAAGCTTTCTTT

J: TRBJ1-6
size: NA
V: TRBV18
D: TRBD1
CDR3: CASSPLGGRSYNSPLHF
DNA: TGTGCCAGCTCACCATTAGGGGGCCGGTCCTATAATTCACCCCTCCACTTT

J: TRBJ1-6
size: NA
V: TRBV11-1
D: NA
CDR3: CASSLTAYPGNSPLHF
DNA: TGTGCCAGCAGCTTGACGGCCTACCCGGGGAATTCACCCCTCCACTTT

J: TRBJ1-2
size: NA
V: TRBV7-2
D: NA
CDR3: CATKAREYGYTF
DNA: TGTGCCACCAAAGCCAGGGAATATGGCTACACCTTC

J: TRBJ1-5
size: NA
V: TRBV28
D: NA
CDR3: CASTPGVDQPQHF
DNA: TGTGCCAGCACCCCAGGGGTCGATCAGCCCCAGCATTTT

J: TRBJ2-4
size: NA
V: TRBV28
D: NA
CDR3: CASSFTGAAKNIQYF
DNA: TGTGCCAGCAGTTTTACAGGCGCGGCCAAAAACATTCAGTACTTC

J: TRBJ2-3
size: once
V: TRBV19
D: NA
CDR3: CASSELRIADTQYF
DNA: TGTGCCAGTAGTGAGCTCAGGATTGCAGATACGCAGTATTTT

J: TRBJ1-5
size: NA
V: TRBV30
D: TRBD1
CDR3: CAWSVDRDQPQHF
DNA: TGTGCCTGGAGTGTAGACAGGGATCAGCCCCAGCATTTT

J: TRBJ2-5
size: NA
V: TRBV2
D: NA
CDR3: CASSGGRLETQYF
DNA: TGTGCCAGCAGTGGTGGCCGACTAGAGACCCAGTACTTC

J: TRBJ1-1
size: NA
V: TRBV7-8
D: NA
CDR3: CASSRTLPGNTEAFF
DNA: TGTGCCAGCAGCCGTACCCTCCCCGGGAACACTGAAGCTTTCTTT

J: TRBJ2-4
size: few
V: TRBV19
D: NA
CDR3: CASSLREMTSQNIQYF
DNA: TGTGCCAGTAGTCTCCGGGAAATGACGTCCCAAAACATTCAGTACTTC

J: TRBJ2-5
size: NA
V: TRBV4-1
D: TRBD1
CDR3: CASSQVPTGTGVGETQYF
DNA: TGCGCCAGCAGCCAAGTACCAACCGGGACAGGGGTCGGTGAGACCCAGTACTTC

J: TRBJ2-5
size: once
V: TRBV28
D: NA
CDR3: CASIKGGAQETQYF
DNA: TGTGCCAGCATTAAAGGGGGAGCTCAAGAGACCCAGTACTTC

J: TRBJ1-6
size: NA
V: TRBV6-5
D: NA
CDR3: CASSWSGTNNSPLHF
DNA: TGTGCCAGCAGTTGGTCCGGGACAAATAATTCACCCCTCCACTTT

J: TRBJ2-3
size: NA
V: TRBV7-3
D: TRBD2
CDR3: CASSGHSGGRADTQYF
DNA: TGTGCCAGCAGCGGTCATAGCGGGGGGAGGGCAGATACGCAGTATTTT

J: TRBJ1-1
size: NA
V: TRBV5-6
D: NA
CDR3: CASSYIGGQNTEAFF
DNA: TGTGCCAGCAGCTACATAGGGGGTCAGAACACTGAAGCTTTCTTT